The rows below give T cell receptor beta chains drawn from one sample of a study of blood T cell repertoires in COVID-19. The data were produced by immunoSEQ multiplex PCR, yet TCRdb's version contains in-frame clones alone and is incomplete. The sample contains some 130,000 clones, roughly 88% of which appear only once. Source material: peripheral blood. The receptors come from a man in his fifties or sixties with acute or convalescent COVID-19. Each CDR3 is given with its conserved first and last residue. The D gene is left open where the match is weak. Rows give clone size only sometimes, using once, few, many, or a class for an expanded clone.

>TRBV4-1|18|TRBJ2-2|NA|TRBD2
TGCGCCAGCAGCCAAGAGCTCCGGGGGGATGAGGGCACCGGGGAGCTGTTTTTT
CASSQELRGDEGTGELFF
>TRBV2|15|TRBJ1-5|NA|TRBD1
TGTGCCAGCAGTACGGACAGGGGGAGGGGTCAGCCCCAGCATTTT
CASSTDRGRGQPQHF
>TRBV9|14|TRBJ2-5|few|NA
TGTGCCAGCAGCGCAAATGACCTGGGGGGGACCCAGTACTTC
CASSANDLGGTQYF
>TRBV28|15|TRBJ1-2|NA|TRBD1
TGTGCCAGCAGCATCACCGGGACAGGGTACCGGGGCTACACCTTC
CASSITGTGYRGYTF
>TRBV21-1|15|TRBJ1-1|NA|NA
TGTGCCAGCAGCTCCCAGGGGTTTATGAACACTGAAGCTTTCTTT
CASSSQGFMNTEAFF
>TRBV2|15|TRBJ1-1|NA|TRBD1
TGTGCCAGCACTCGGACGGACAGGACGAACACTGAAGCTTTCTTT
CASTRTDRTNTEAFF
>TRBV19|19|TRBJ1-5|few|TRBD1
TGTGCCAGTACCGGAACTTTCGGGACAGGGGGTTGGAGCAATCAGCCCCAGCATTTT
CASTGTFGTGGWSNQPQHF
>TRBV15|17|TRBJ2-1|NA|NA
TGTGCCACCAGCAGACCTAGGGGGGGACGGATATACAATGAGCAGTTCTTC
CATSRPRGGRIYNEQFF
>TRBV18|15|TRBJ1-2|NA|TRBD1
TGTGCCAGCTCATCAGGGACAGTCCAAGGGTGGGGCTACACCTTC
CASSSGTVQGWGYTF
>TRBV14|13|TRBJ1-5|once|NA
TGTGCCAGCAGCCAAGGGGCCGATCAGCCCCAGCATTTT
CASSQGADQPQHF
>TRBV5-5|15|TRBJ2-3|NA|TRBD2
TGTGCCAGCAGCTTGTTGCGGGAGTTTTGGGATACGCAGTATTTT
CASSLLREFWDTQYF
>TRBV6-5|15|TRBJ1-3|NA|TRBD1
TGTGCCAGCAGCAACACAGGGGGCACTGGAAACACCATATATTTT
CASSNTGGTGNTIYF
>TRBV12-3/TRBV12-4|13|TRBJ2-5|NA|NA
TGTGCCAGCAGACGACAGTACCAAGAGACCCAGTACTTC
CASRRQYQETQYF
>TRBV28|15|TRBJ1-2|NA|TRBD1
TGTGCCAGCAGCTTCTTGGACAGGAAGAACTATGGCTACACCTTC
CASSFLDRKNYGYTF
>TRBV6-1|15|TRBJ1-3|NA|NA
TGTGCCAGCAGTGAGGGACACTCCAAAGGAAACACCATATATTTT
CASSEGHSKGNTIYF
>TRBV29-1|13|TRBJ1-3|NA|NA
TGCAGCGTTGAACAGGTCTCTGGAAACACCATATATTTT
CSVEQVSGNTIYF
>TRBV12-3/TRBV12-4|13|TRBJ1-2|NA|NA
TGTGCCAGCAGTTTCGGTCTGGTCTATGGCTACACCTTC
CASSFGLVYGYTF
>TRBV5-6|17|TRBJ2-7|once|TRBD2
TGTGCCAGCAGCTTGGCTGCGGTTGGCGGGGGGTTCCACGAGCAGTACTTC
CASSLAAVGGGFHEQYF
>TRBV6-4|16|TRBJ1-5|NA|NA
TGTGCCAGCAGTGACTCCCCAGGGGAAGCAGGCGGGCCCCAGCATTTT
CASSDSPGEAGGPQHF
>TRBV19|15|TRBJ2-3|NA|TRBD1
TGTGCCAGTAGTAACAGGGGGGATTTCACAGATACGCAGTATTTT
CASSNRGDFTDTQYF
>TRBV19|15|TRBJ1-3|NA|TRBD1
TGTGCCAGTAAGGGGACAGGCCGCGTGGTGGACACCATATATTTT
CASKGTGRVVDTIYF
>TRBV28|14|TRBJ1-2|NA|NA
TGTGCCAGCAGTCTACCCGATCCAAACTATGGCTACACCTTC
CASSLPDPNYGYTF
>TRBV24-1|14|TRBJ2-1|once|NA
TGTGCCACCAGCTTAACCGGGACTTCCAATGAGCAGTTCTTC
CATSLTGTSNEQFF
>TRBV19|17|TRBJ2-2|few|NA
TGTGCCAGTAGTATAGGAGGGGGATCCTTAGGAACCGGGGAGCTGTTTTTT
CASSIGGGSLGTGELFF
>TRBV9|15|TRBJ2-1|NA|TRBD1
TGTGCCAGCAGCGTAGGGACAGGGCTCTACAATGAGCAGTTCTTC
CASSVGTGLYNEQFF
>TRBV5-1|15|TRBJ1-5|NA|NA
TGCGCCAGCAGCTTGTCAGGGAATAGCAATCAGCCCCAGCATTTT
CASSLSGNSNQPQHF
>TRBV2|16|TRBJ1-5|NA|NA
TGTGCCAGCATGGGTCTGGGCAGGGGATATAATCAGCCCCAGCATTTT
CASMGLGRGYNQPQHF
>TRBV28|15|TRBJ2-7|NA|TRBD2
TGTGCCAGCAGACTTGAGCGGGAGAGGTCTGGCGAGCAGTACTTC
CASRLERERSGEQYF
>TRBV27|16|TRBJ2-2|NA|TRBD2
TGTGCCAGCAGAGAGACTAGCTTAGCGAACACCGGGGAGCTGTTTTTT
CASRETSLANTGELFF
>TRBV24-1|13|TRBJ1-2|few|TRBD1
TGTGCCACCAGTGAACGGGACAGGGATGGCTACACCTTC
CATSERDRDGYTF
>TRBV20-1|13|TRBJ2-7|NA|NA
TGCAGTGCTAGTCGTCCCCTCTCCTACGAGCAGTACTTC
CSASRPLSYEQYF
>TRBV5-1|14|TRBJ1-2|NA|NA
TGCGCCAGCAGCTTGGCCTCGGGAGATGGTGGCTACACCTTC
CASSLASGDGGYTF
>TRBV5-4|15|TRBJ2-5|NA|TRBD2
TGTGCCAGCAGCTTGAGACTAGCGGGGGAGGAGACCCAGTACTTC
CASSLRLAGEETQYF
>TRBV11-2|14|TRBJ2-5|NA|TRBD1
TGTGCCAGCAGCCCCCGGACAGGGGGAGAGACCCAGTACTTC
CASSPRTGGETQYF
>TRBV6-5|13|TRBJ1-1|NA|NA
TGTGCCAGCGGACAAGCACCCTCCGGCGAAGCTTTCTTT
CASGQAPSGEAFF
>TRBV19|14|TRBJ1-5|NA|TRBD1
TGTGCCAGTAGGGACAGGGTTAGCAATCAGCCCCAGCATTTT
CASRDRVSNQPQHF
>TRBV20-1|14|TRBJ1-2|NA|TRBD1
TGCAGTGCCAGTGGTGGGGGACAGGTCTATGGCTACACCTTC
CSASGGGQVYGYTF
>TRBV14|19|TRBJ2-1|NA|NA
TGTGCCAGCAGCCAAGATACACCTTCCGCGGACAGCTCCTACAATGAGCAGTTCTTC
CASSQDTPSADSSYNEQFF
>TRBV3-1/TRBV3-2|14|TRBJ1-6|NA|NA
TGTGCCAGCAGCCAAGGGGACACCCAGTCACCCCTCCACTTT
CASSQGDTQSPLHF
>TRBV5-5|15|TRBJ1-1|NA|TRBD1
TGTGCCAGCAGCATCGGACAGGGGGGGAACACTGAAGCTTTCTTT
CASSIGQGGNTEAFF
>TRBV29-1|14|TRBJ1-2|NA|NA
TGCAGCGTTCGACCCGGCGGCAGGGATAAGGGCTACACCTTC
CSVRPGGRDKGYTF
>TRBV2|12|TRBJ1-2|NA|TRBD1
TGTGCCAGCAGCGGGGACAGTTTAGAGTACACCTTC
CASSGDSLEYTF
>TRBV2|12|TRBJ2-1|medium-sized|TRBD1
TGTGCCAGCAGGGGGACAGGGACTGAGCAGTTCTTC
CASRGTGTEQFF
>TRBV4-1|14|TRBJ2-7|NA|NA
TGCGCCAGCAGCCAAGGGGCAGGAACCTACGAGCAGTACTTC
CASSQGAGTYEQYF
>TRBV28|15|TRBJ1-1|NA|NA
TGTGCCAGCAGCGACCCGGGACATCAGAACACTGAAGCTTTCTTT
CASSDPGHQNTEAFF
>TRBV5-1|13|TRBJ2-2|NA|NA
TGCGCCAGCAGCTACTTCAATACCGGGGAGCTGTTTTTT
CASSYFNTGELFF